These T cell receptor beta chains were read from a single sample in a study of blood T cell repertoires in COVID-19. Sequencing used immunoSEQ multiplex PCR; TCRdb keeps in-frame clones, though not all of them. The repertoire consists of some 110,000 clones, with less than 90% occurring once and the leading ten covering about 3.8%. Sequencing used peripheral blood. These receptor sequences come from a man aged 50-59 years with acute or convalescent COVID-19. CDR3s include the opening cysteine and the closing phenylalanine or tryptophan.

v_call	j_call	cdr3_length	cdr3_aa
TRBV5-5	TRBJ2-7	15	CASSLEGTSSYEQYF
TRBV28	TRBJ2-1	17	CASSLTPPTGAYNEQFF
TRBV6-2/TRBV6-3	TRBJ1-5	16	CASSSDSLERLPPQHF
TRBV6-5	TRBJ2-7	15	CASSYSIGPAYEQYF
TRBV11-3	TRBJ1-3	16	CASSLALANSGNTIYF
TRBV19	TRBJ2-7	13	CASSISGINEQYF
TRBV4-1	TRBJ2-5	17	CASSFRLAGEEEETQYF
TRBV30	TRBJ2-2	16	CAWSPLLRQNTGELFF
TRBV3-1/TRBV3-2	TRBJ1-2	13	CASSHGQGNGYTF
TRBV28	TRBJ1-6	17	CASSSGPGQGNNSPLHF
TRBV13	TRBJ1-3	15	CASSLKLGPGNTIYF
TRBV28	TRBJ1-6	14	CASSLRRVDSPLHF
TRBV2	TRBJ1-5	14	CASSDRTANQPQHF
TRBV4-2	TRBJ1-1	16	CASSQAGQGRNTEAFF
TRBV28	TRBJ1-2	14	CASRKQGGASGYTF
TRBV14	TRBJ2-7	14	CASSLHRGGAEQYF
TRBV7-6	TRBJ1-3	17	CASSALFGTGPGNTIYF
TRBV24-1	TRBJ2-1	17	CATSDLTPGLAGGEQFF
TRBV28	TRBJ2-7	14	CASSFNGISYEQYF
TRBV13	TRBJ1-1	15	CASSLFSPSGTEAFF
TRBV19	TRBJ2-7	14	CASSIGQGRREQYF
TRBV7-8	TRBJ2-1	16	CASSVRTSGSTYEQFF
TRBV19	TRBJ1-2	13	CASSIAGGYGYTF
TRBV13	TRBJ1-6	13	CASSGQGFSPLHF
TRBV6-1	TRBJ1-6	15	CASSEVRDRGSPLHF
TRBV6-5	TRBJ2-7	15	CASSYGGRGPDEQYF
TRBV5-1	TRBJ2-7	14	CASSLTSGSYEQYF
TRBV11-2	TRBJ2-1	14	CASSLSGGYNEQFF
TRBV19	TRBJ2-7	15	CASSFAGQGWHEQYF
TRBV5-6	TRBJ2-2	18	CASSLVTSGRVNTGELFF
TRBV27	TRBJ1-6	16	CASSLRRGQGNSPLHF
TRBV2	TRBJ2-4	13	CASSGDSLNIQYF
TRBV6-5	TRBJ1-6	14	CASHGGSQGSPLHF
TRBV3-1/TRBV3-2	TRBJ2-1	16	CASSQDLTGVYNEQFF
TRBV6-4	TRBJ1-2	16	CASSDPGQGFIYGYTF
TRBV24-1	TRBJ1-2	15	CATSGRTGGDYGYTF
TRBV2	TRBJ2-2	15	CASSGRTGGTGELFF
TRBV29-1	TRBJ1-1	11	CSVTENTEAFF
TRBV6-4	TRBJ2-1	15	CASSDFFGGYNEQFF
TRBV27	TRBJ2-2	16	CASNPRATGGTGELFF
TRBV5-4	TRBJ2-1	17	CASSLAAAGGRNNEQFF
TRBV29-1	TRBJ2-5	13	CSVLGQGHETQYF
TRBV12-3/TRBV12-4	TRBJ2-3	13	CASSRRGTDTQYF
TRBV5-1	TRBJ2-5	14	CASSEGLEGETQYF
TRBV14	TRBJ2-7	17	CASSQGTSGRARAEQYF
TRBV7-3	TRBJ2-3	12	CASSLLRDTQYF
TRBV27	TRBJ2-7	16	CASSLSGQSFAYEQYF
TRBV5-5	TRBJ2-7	14	CASSPGQGAYEQYF
TRBV30	TRBJ2-2	17	CAWSVAAWKTNTGELFF
TRBV6-5	TRBJ1-3	14	CASSPGGSGNTIYF
TRBV28	TRBJ2-1	13	CASIAGEHNEQFF
TRBV5-8	TRBJ1-1	12	CASSWVGTEAFF
TRBV30	TRBJ1-3	15	CAWSVVGGSGNTIYF
TRBV5-1	TRBJ2-1	14	CASSLAGGSDEQFF
TRBV3-1/TRBV3-2	TRBJ1-6	14	CASSPQGVNSPLHF
TRBV7-9	TRBJ2-7	14	CASSRDSGAYEQYF
TRBV5-6	TRBJ1-6	15	CASSLVDSDNSPLHF
TRBV9	TRBJ2-1	15	CASSVSSGSYNEQFF
TRBV5-1	TRBJ2-3	17	CASSPVRGLTGTDTQYF